This T cell receptor (beta chain) stems from a study of cytotoxic CD8 clonotypes in ibrutinib-treated CLL. Measured with immunoSEQ multiplex PCR; TCRdb has only the in-frame clones, and not every one. The top ten hold 10% to 15% of the sample, which has about 200,000 clones, over 55% seen once. In germline, CDR1 is SGHTA, CDR2 FQGNSA. V dropped 1 base and J dropped 5 bases, with 9 bases sitting between them. This CDR3 spans 14 amino acids. This material consisted of PBMCs, taken after 24 months of ibrutinib treatment. The clonotype was recovered from a human donor with chronic lymphocytic leukemia. The V and J genes are TRBV7-2 and TRBJ1-3; D is uncertain. CDR3 residues: CASSLDGGRNTIYF. The CDR3 region has the DNA TGTGCCAGCAGCTTAGATGGAGGGAGAAACACCATATATTTT.